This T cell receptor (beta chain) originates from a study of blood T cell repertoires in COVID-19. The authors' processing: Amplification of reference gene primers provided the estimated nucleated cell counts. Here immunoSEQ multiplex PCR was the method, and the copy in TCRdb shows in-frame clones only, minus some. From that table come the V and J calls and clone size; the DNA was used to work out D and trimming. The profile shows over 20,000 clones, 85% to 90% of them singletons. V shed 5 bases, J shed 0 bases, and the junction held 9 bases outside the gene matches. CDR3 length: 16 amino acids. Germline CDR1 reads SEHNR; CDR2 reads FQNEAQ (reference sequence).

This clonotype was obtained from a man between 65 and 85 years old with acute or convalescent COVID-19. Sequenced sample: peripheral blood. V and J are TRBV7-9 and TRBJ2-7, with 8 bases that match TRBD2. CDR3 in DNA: TGTGCCAGCAGCCCATGGCCAGCGGGAGCCTCCTACGAGCAGTACTTC. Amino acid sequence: CASSPWPAGASYEQYF.